Below are 30 T cell receptor beta chains sequenced from a single sample in a study of T cell repertoires in aging, cancer and after chemotherapy. TCR beta rearrangements were amplified from peripheral blood genomic DNA. Rearranged V-D-J TRB sequences were amplified with a mixed TRB-A/B primer pool. In TCRdb, the multiplex PCR reads were re-called with MiXCR into one record per CDR3 protein. The sample yields some 9,300 distinct CDR3 sequences, less than 25% seen once. Material: blood. The receptor set was obtained from a human donor with a blood cancer. The donor label of this sample is uncertain.

The genes are TRBV14 and TRBJ2-7; 10 positions agree with TRBD1. With 4 bases clipped from V and 7 bases from J, the junction kept 10 bases outside the gene matches. The CDR3 is 15 amino acids. Germline CDR1 and CDR2: SGHDN and FVKESK. The CDR3 sequence is CASSLETGGREEQYF. The CDR3 coding sequence is TGTGCCAGCAGCCTGGAGACAGGGGGCCGGGAGGAGCAGTACTTC.

By sample share, this clonotype is medium-sized. The gene calls are TRBV29-1 and TRBJ2-7; 7 nucleotides agree with TRBD1. Germline-derived CDR1 and CDR2 are SQVTM and ANQGSEA. The CDR3 sequence is 12 residues long. The ends lost 4 bases at V and 4 bases at J; junction bases unmatched: 4. The CDR3 DNA follows: TGCAGCGTTGGGGGACAGACATACGAGCAGTACTTC. It translates to CSVGGQTYEQYF.

There are many counts of this clonotype. CDR3 nucleotide sequence: TGTGCCACCACCAAGTCCAGCGGGGGACAAGAGACCCAGTACTTC. Its translation is CATTKSSGGQETQYF. The rearrangement links TRBV12-3 or TRBV12-4 to TRBJ2-5; 8 bases match TRBD2. Trimming removed 10 bases from V and 2 bases from J; junction bases left unmatched: 12. The CDR3 runs 15 residues.

This clonotype rates as medium-sized. The chain has TRBV29-1 and TRBJ1-2, with 7 bases fitting TRBD1. The CDR3 contains 15 residues. In germline, CDR1 is SQVTM, CDR2 ANQGSEA. With V trimmed by 3 bases and J by 2 bases, 9 bases remained unmatched. The chain's CDR3 is CSVDTGESWNYGYTF. The CDR3 DNA reads TGCAGCGTTGATACAGGGGAAAGTTGGAACTATGGCTACACCTTC.

This clonotype appeared a single time. V is TRBV14 and J is TRBJ2-1, with 14 bases lining up with TRBD2. After removal of 4 bases from V and 8 bases from J, the junction contained 10 bases not matched to a gene. This CDR3 contains 17 residues. Germline CDR1 is SGHDN and CDR2 is FVKESK. CDR3 coding DNA: TGTGCCAGCAGCCTCCGTGGACTAGCGGGAGGTACCTATGAGCAGTTCTTC. Its translation: CASSLRGLAGGTYEQFF.

By proportion, this clonotype is medium-sized. J is TRBJ1-1 and V is TRBV19; no clear D gene. The germline V gene has CDR1 LNHDA and CDR2 SQIVND (reference sequence). The length of the CDR3 is 15 residues. The germline V and J ends were trimmed by 3 bases and 0 bases, with 11 bases remaining between them. DNA of the CDR3: TGTGCCAGTAGTATCGGAGAGACGGTGAACACTGAAGCTTTCTTT. The encoded protein is CASSIGETVNTEAFF.

A word on this clonotype: The junction departs from the called germline gene at one end, perhaps through a read error. The genes are TRBV28 and TRBJ1-6; D might be TRBD1 (6 bases). The CDR3 has 15 amino acids. CDR1 is MDHEN and CDR2 is SYDVKM in the germline V gene. The CDR3 DNA is TGTGCCAACAGTTCACAATTGACAGGCGGTTCACCCCTCCACTTT. Protein sequence: CANSSQLTGGSPLHF.

Of note for this clonotype: A much bigger clone sits one base away, suggesting this may be a read error. The V and J genes are TRBV18 and TRBJ2-3; no firm D call. Trimming removed 5 bases from V and 0 bases from J, with 6 bases in between. CDR1 and CDR2 from the germline V gene are KGHSH and LQKENI. The CDR3 sequence is 13 residues long. CDR3 region: CASSSASTDTQYF. The DNA of the CDR3 is TGTGCCAGCTCATCAGCCAGCACAGATACGCAGTATTTT.

This clonotype is deemed medium-sized (0.01 to 0.1%). The genes are TRBV6-1 and TRBJ2-2; 7 bases map to TRBD1. J lost 6 bases, V lost 7 bases, and 11 bases had no gene match. CDR3 size: 15 residues. The germline V gene encodes CDR1 MNHNS and CDR2 SASEGT. The CDR3, as DNA: TGTGCCAGCATAAAGGGACAGTCCCACGCCGGGGAGCTGTTTTTT. As protein: CASIKGQSHAGELFF.

This clonotype is classed as medium-sized. V is TRBV29-1 and J is TRBJ2-4, with D possibly called TRBD1 or TRBD2 (6 bases each). V was shortened by 4 bases and J by 9 bases, with 16 bases between the two germline ends. This CDR3 has 13 amino acids. Germline loops: CDR1 SQVTM, CDR2 ANQGSEA. The CDR3, as DNA: TGCAGCGTTGGGGGGGCGGTTTTGGGCATTCAGTACTTC. Protein sequence: CSVGGAVLGIQYF.

By share of the sample, this clonotype is medium-sized (0.01 to 0.1%). The chain uses TRBV29-1 and TRBJ2-1, with TRBD2 matching over 14 bases. J lost 7 bases, V lost 3 bases, and 11 bases had no gene match. The germline CDR1 and CDR2 sequences are SQVTM and ANQGSEA. This CDR3 is 17 amino acids long. CDR3 region: CSVDLPGLAGERNEQFF. The CDR3 DNA reads as TGCAGCGTTGATTTACCGGGACTAGCGGGAGAAAGGAATGAGCAGTTCTTC.

The chain is built from TRBV7-9 and TRBJ2-5; 8 nucleotides agree with TRBD2. The CDR3 is 20 residues long. V shed 6 bases and J 5 bases; nucleotides not matched to a gene: 26. Germline V gene lookup returns CDR1 SEHNR and CDR2 FQNEAQ (reference sequence). The CDR3 nucleotides read TGTGCCAGCAGTCGCATAACTAGCGGATCCGAAGGAGGTTTGGAGGAGACCCAGTACTTC. This codes for CASSRITSGSEGGLEETQYF.

The chain employs TRBV28 and TRBJ2-1; the D gene is possibly TRBD1 (5 bases). CDR1 is MDHEN, CDR2 SYDVKM, per germline. The CDR3 runs to 14 residues. V was clipped by 8 bases and J by 4 bases, with 15 bases between them. The CDR3: CASVLETAYNEQFF. CDR3 bases: TGTGCCAGCGTTTTGGAGACAGCTTACAATGAGCAGTTCTTC.

The sample holds many counts of this clonotype. V usage is TRBV6-1 and J usage is TRBJ1-6; D remains unclear. There are 15 residues in the CDR3. The germline V and J ends were trimmed by 10 bases and 0 bases, with 13 bases remaining between them. Germline CDR1 MNHNS, CDR2 SASEGT. The CDR3 reads CATTHLSSYNSPLHF. CDR3 DNA sequence: TGTGCCACGACCCACCTGAGCTCCTATAATTCACCCCTCCACTTT.

The rearrangement uses TRBV20-1 and TRBJ1-1, with 8 positions matching TRBD1. This CDR3 comprises 16 residues. Trimming at V came to 2 bases and at J to 0 bases, leaving 8 bases not matched to a gene. Per germline, CDR1 DFQATT and CDR2 SNEGSKA (reference sequence). CDR3 in DNA: TGCAGTGCTAGATCTCAGACAGGGGCTATGAACACTGAAGCTTTCTTT. This gives the protein CSARSQTGAMNTEAFF.

This clonotype is medium-sized (0.01 to 0.1%) by share. V gene TRBV29-1 combines with J gene TRBJ2-7; 8 positions agree with TRBD2. CDR1 and CDR2 (germline): SQVTM, ANQGSEA. Trimming at V came to 0 bases and at J to 3 bases, leaving 1 base not matched to a gene. The CDR3 totals 13 residues. The CDR3 reads CSVEDREGYEQYF. The CDR3 nucleotides read TGCAGCGTTGAAGATCGGGAGGGCTACGAGCAGTACTTC.

This clonotype is labeled medium-sized. The rearrangement joins TRBV30 to TRBJ2-3; 7 bases fit TRBD2. The CDR3 contains 14 residues. V trimming: 3 bases; J trimming: 0 bases; junction bases outside the gene matches: 3. CDR1 is GTSNPN, CDR2 SVGIG, per germline (reference sequence). In DNA form, the CDR3 reads TGTGCCTGGAGGCTAGCGGTTAGCACAGATACGCAGTATTTT. Its protein is CAWRLAVSTDTQYF.

This clonotype has more than one count but fewer than ten. The J gene is TRBJ1-5, the V gene TRBV6-5, with D unclear. The CDR3 runs 15 residues. Trimming removed 6 bases from V and 0 bases from J, with 12 bases in between. The germline gives CDR1 MNHEY, CDR2 SVGAGI. This chain's CDR3 is CASRRQSYSNQPQHF. The CDR3 DNA reads as TGTGCCAGCAGGAGGCAGTCCTATAGCAATCAGCCCCAGCATTTT.

By its share, this clonotype is medium-sized (0.01 to 0.1%). This chain links TRBV18 with TRBJ2-1; 13 bases line up with TRBD2. Unmatched junction bases numbered 9, after V lost 1 base and J lost 6 bases. The CDR3 is made up of 18 amino acids. From germline, CDR1 is KGHSH and CDR2 LQKENI. As DNA, the CDR3 is TGTGCCAGCTCACCACGGACTAGCGGGAGTAACCGACCCAATGAGCAGTTCTTC. Translated: CASSPRTSGSNRPNEQFF. Filled out from reference TRBV18 and TRBJ2-1, the complete variable domain reads NAGVMQNPRHLVRRRGQEARLRCSPMKGHSHVYWYRQLPEEGLKFMVYLQKENIIDESGMPKERFSAEFPKEGPSILRIQQVVRGDSAAYFCASSPRTSGSNRPNEQFFGPGTRLTVL.

This clonotype is medium-sized in the sample. The V and J genes are TRBV30 and TRBJ2-3; the match to TRBD1 covers 11 bases. The CDR3 sequence is 17 residues long. Unmatched junction bases numbered 11, after V lost 6 bases and J lost 0 bases. Germline V lookup: CDR1 GTSNPN, CDR2 SVGIG (reference sequence). CDR3 sequence (DNA): TGTGCCTGTGCGAGGACAGGGGGCCTTCGTAGCACAGATACGCAGTATTTT. Translated, it gives CACARTGGLRSTDTQYF.

In this sample, this clonotype is medium-sized. The genes are TRBV29-1 and TRBJ2-7; D unresolved. Trimming removed 6 bases at V and 0 bases at J, with 9 bases between. From germline, CDR1 is SQVTM and CDR2 ANQGSEA. This CDR3 region has 12 residues. Here the CDR3 DNA reads TGCAGCGTCGCTCCTAGCTCCTACGAGCAGTACTTC. This encodes CSVAPSSYEQYF.

This chain links TRBV6-2 or TRBV6-3 with TRBJ2-1; D is ambiguous. Germline CDR1 reads MNHEY; CDR2 reads SVGEGT. The CDR3 is 16 residues long. V was trimmed by 6 bases and J by 2 bases, leaving 17 bases between them. Here the CDR3 DNA reads TGTGCCAGCAGCCCCCGCCATAACCGTCCCTACAATGAGCAGTTCTTC. As protein: CASSPRHNRPYNEQFF.

The chain has TRBV28 and TRBJ1-1, with a weak D call TRBD1 (5 bases). Trimming took off 5 bases at V and 11 bases at J, with 27 bases between the two ends. Germline CDR1 reads MDHEN; CDR2 reads SYDVKM. The CDR3 length is 16 residues. The CDR3, as DNA: TGTGCCAGCAGTATCCCCGTCGCGGGGCGGGGTGAGAGGGCTTTCTTT. Amino acids: CASSIPVAGRGERAFF.

In its sample, this clonotype is medium-sized. The genes are TRBV30 and TRBJ1-6; no reliable D call. V lost 2 bases and J 8 bases, leaving 13 bases between the germline ends. The CDR3 is made up of 14 amino acids. Germline CDR1 and CDR2: GTSNPN and SVGIG (reference sequence). The CDR3 bases are TGTGCCTGGAGTTCGTCCAGGTACGATTCACCCCTCCACTTT. The encoded protein is CAWSSSRYDSPLHF.

Within the sample, this clonotype is medium-sized. V usage is TRBV19 and J usage is TRBJ2-7, with TRBD1 identical over 9 bases. CDR1 and CDR2 (germline): LNHDA, SQIVND (reference sequence). CDR3 length: 14 amino acids. V shed 4 bases, J shed 4 bases, and the junction held 5 bases outside the gene matches. The CDR3, as DNA: TGTGCCAGTAGTACCCACAGGGGGCCATACGAGCAGTACTTC. Its translation is CASSTHRGPYEQYF.

This clonotype was counted a few times. The chain couples TRBV11-2 to TRBJ1-6; D uncertain. There are 13 residues in the CDR3. Trimming removed 4 bases at V and 7 bases at J, with 8 bases between. CDR1 is SGHAT and CDR2 is FQNNGV in the germline V gene. The CDR3 bases are TGTGCCAGCAGCTCCACAAGAAATTCACCCCTCCACTTT. Its protein product is CASSSTRNSPLHF.

This chain joins TRBV29-1 and TRBJ2-3; 10 bases are shared with TRBD2. Germline CDR1 reads SQVTM; CDR2 reads ANQGSEA. The CDR3 sequence is 16 residues long. The V segment lost 7 bases and the J segment 4 bases; nucleotides outside the gene matches: 14. CDR3 protein: CSGTLASGSFSDTQYF. In DNA form, the CDR3 reads TGCAGCGGGACGCTGGCTAGCGGGAGTTTCTCAGATACGCAGTATTTT.

By share, this clonotype counts as medium-sized (0.01 to 0.1%). The J gene is TRBJ2-7, the V gene TRBV19; TRBD1 matches at 7 bases. V shed 2 bases and J 4 bases; nucleotides not matched to a gene: 5. There are 14 residues in the CDR3. CDR1 is LNHDA and CDR2 is SQIVND in the germline V gene (reference sequence). CDR3 in amino acids: CASSIKGATYEQYF. As DNA, the CDR3 is TGTGCCAGTAGTATAAAGGGGGCGACGTACGAGCAGTACTTC.

This clonotype is labeled as medium-sized (0.01 to 0.1%). This chain connects TRBV6-5 to TRBJ2-1; TRBD2 agrees at 7 bases. V shed 6 bases, J shed 2 bases, and the junction held 7 bases outside the gene matches. The CDR3 has 15 residues. Germline V gene sequence: CDR1 MNHEY, CDR2 SVGAGI. The CDR3 DNA reads TGTGCCAGCAGACTTACTAGCGCGGCCTACAATGAGCAGTTCTTC. Its protein is CASRLTSAAYNEQFF.

By share of the sample, this clonotype is medium-sized (0.01 to 0.1%). The CDR3 sequence is CASSFGQASYEQYF. Here the CDR3 DNA reads TGTGCCAGCAGCTTTGGACAGGCCTCCTACGAGCAGTACTTC. The chain carries TRBV6-5 and TRBJ2-7, with 7 bases that match TRBD1. This CDR3 contains 14 residues. Germline-derived CDR1 and CDR2 are MNHEY and SVGAGI. V gave up 6 bases and J gave up 0 bases; unmatched junction bases: 5.